This TCR beta chain was found in a study of blood T cell repertoires in COVID-19. Study summary: Italy, Spain and the United States were the sources of the convalescent and acute COVID-19 samples.

V shed 2 bases and J shed 5 bases, with 10 bases lying between them. The CDR3 is made up of 15 amino acids. Germline CDR1 is MDHEN and CDR2 is SYDVKM. In the original analysis: The authors estimated nucleated cell counts from reference gene primer amplification. The repertoire was sequenced with immunoSEQ multiplex PCR; TCRdb's copy has only in-frame clones and lacks some. The V and J calls and clone size come from that table; D and trimming were worked out from the DNA. The data contain 120,000 to 150,000 clones, 75% to 90% of them singletons. This sequence joins TRBV28 and TRBJ1-6; perhaps TRBD1 as D (6 bases). Sequenced: peripheral blood. The TCR was taken from a woman aged 55-70 years with active COVID-19. The CDR3 sequence: CASSLPDRNNSPLHF. Written as DNA, the CDR3 is TGTGCCAGCAGTTTACCCGACAGGAATAATTCACCCCTCCACTTT.